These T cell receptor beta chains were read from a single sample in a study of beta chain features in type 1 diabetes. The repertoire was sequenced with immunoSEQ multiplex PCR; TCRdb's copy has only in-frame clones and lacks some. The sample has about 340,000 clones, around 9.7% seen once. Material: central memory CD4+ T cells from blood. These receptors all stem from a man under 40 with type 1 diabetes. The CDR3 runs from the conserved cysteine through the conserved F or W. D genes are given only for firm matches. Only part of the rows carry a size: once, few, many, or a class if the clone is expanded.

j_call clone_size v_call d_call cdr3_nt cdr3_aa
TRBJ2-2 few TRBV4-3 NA TGCGCCAGCAGCCAAGATCTCCGCCACACCGGGGAGCTGTTTTTT CASSQDLRHTGELFF
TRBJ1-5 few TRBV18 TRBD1 TGTGCCAGCTCACAGAAAGGGGGCGATCAGCCCCAGCATTTT CASSQKGGDQPQHF
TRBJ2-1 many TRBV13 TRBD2 TGTGCCAGCAGCGCCACTAGCGGGGGGACTTACAATGAGCAGTTCTTC CASSATSGGTYNEQFF
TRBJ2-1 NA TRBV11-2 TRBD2 TGTGCCAGCAGCTCTGGACTAGCAGGGCGGAATGAGCAGTTCTTC CASSSGLAGRNEQFF
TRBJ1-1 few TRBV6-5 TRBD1 TGTGCCACCCGGGACAGGGGATCTCGGAACACTGAAGCTTTCTTT CATRDRGSRNTEAFF
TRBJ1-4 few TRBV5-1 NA TGCGCCAGCAGCCCTCTCGGCCGTAATGAAAAACTGTTTTTT CASSPLGRNEKLFF
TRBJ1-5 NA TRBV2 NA TGTGCCAGCAGTCCGACGGAGGATCAGCCCCAGCATTTT CASSPTEDQPQHF
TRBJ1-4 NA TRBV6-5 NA TGTGCCAGCAAAATGGCGGCGGCTACCGAAAAACTGTTTTTT CASKMAAATEKLFF
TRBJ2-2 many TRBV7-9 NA TGTGCCAGCAGCCGGACTGACGGACCGAACACCGGGGAGCTGTTTTTT CASSRTDGPNTGELFF
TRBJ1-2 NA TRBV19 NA TGTGCCAGTAGCGGACAGCCGAATAACTATGGCTACACCTTC CASSGQPNNYGYTF
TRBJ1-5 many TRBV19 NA TGTGCCAGTAGGCGTCCCCCCCAGCCCCAGCATTTT CASRRPPQPQHF
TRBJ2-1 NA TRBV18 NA TGTGCCAGCTCACCTGTGGGGGCAGGTAACAATGAGCAGTTCTTC CASSPVGAGNNEQFF
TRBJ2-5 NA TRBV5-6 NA TGTGCCAGCAGCTTATTTGCTGAGACCCAGTACTTC CASSLFAETQYF
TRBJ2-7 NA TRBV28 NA TGTGCCAGCGGGGACCGGGGCGAGCAGTACTTC CASGDRGEQYF
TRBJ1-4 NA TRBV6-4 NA TGTGCCAGCAGTGAGTCGGAAAAACTGTTTTTT CASSESEKLFF
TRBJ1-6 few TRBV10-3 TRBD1 TGTGCCATCAGTTCACAAACCGGGACAGGGAAAACTAATTCACCCCTCCACTTT CAISSQTGTGKTNSPLHF
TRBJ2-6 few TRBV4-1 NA TGCGCCAGCAGCCAAGGGGAGGGGGTTTCTGGGGCCAACGTCCTGACTTTC CASSQGEGVSGANVLTF
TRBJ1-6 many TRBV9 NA TGTGCCAGCAGCCCCAACCCGGACGGTAGTTATAATTCACCCCTCCACTTT CASSPNPDGSYNSPLHF
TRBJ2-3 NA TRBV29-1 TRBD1 TGCAGCGTTGGGGGGACAGGGGCGCTAACTAGCACAGATACGCAGTATTTT CSVGGTGALTSTDTQYF
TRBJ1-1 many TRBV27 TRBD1 TGTGCCAGCAGGCCGGGACAGGGGAAGGTGAACACTGAAGCTTTCTTT CASRPGQGKVNTEAFF
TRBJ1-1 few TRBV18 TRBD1 TGTGCCAGCTCACCACCGACAGGGAGGGACACTGAAGCTTTCTTT CASSPPTGRDTEAFF
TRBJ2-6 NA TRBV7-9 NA TGTGCCAGCAGCCCCCAGCAGGGAACAATCTCTGGGGCCAACGTCCTGACTTTC CASSPQQGTISGANVLTF
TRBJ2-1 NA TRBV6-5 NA TGTGCCAGCACCCCCTCTGGGGCGGGCGATGAGCAGTTCTTC CASTPSGAGDEQFF
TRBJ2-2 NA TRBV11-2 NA TGTGCCAGCAGCTTAGACGGCTACACCGGGGAGCTGTTTTTT CASSLDGYTGELFF
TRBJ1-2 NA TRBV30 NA TGTGCCTGGAGTCCAGGGGCCGGTAAGGGCTACACCTTC CAWSPGAGKGYTF
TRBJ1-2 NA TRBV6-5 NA TGTGCCAGCAGCCAAACAGGGTCCTATGGCTACACCTTC CASSQTGSYGYTF
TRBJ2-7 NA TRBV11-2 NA TGTGCCAGCATCATGACGGTTGGGGCCTACGAGCAGTACTTC CASIMTVGAYEQYF
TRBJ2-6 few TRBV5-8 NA TGTGCCAGCAGCCTGCAGATGACCGGGGCCAACGTCCTGACTTTC CASSLQMTGANVLTF
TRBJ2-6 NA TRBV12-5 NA TGTGCTAGTGGTTCGCCCCAACTTTCTCCTGGGGCCAACGTCCTGACTTTC CASGSPQLSPGANVLTF
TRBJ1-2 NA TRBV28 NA TGTGCCAGCAGGCCAGGGAACTATGGCTACACCTTC CASRPGNYGYTF
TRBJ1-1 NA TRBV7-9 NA TGTGCCACCCTAAAATATACAGGGCCGAACACTGAAGCTTTCTTT CATLKYTGPNTEAFF
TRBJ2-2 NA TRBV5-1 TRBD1 TGCGCCAGCAGCTCGGGACAGGAGAACACCGGGGAGCTGTTTTTT CASSSGQENTGELFF
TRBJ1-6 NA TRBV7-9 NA TGTGCCAGCCGTACGGGCCCCGAGGGTTCACCCCTCCACTTT CASRTGPEGSPLHF
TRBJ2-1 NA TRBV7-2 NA TGTGCCAGCAGCTTAGGGGGGTACGCCTACAATGAGCAGTTCTTC CASSLGGYAYNEQFF
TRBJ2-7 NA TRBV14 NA TGTGCCAGCAGCCAAGATTACAGACACTACGAGCAGTACTTC CASSQDYRHYEQYF
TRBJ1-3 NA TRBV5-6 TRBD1 TGTGCCAGCAGCTTTGGACAGGCTTACGGAAACACCATATATTTT CASSFGQAYGNTIYF
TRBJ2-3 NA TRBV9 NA TGTGCCAGCAGCGTAGACGGGACACCTAGCACAGATACGCAGTATTTT CASSVDGTPSTDTQYF
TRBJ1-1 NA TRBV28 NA TGTGCCAGCAGTCCTCAGAACACTGAAGCTTTCTTT CASSPQNTEAFF
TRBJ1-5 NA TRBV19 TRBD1 TGTGCCAGTAGTCCCGGGACAGGGGTGCCCGGTCAGCCCCAGCATTTT CASSPGTGVPGQPQHF
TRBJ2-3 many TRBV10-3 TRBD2 TGTGCCATCAGTGACAGTCCTAGCGGGGTAACAGATACGCAGTATTTT CAISDSPSGVTDTQYF
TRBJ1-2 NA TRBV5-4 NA TGTGCCAGCAGCATTAACAGGGACTATGGCTACACCTTC CASSINRDYGYTF
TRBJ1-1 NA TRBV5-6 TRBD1 TGTGCCAGCAGCAGCTGGACAGGGGGCGCGGACACTGAAGCTTTCTTT CASSSWTGGADTEAFF
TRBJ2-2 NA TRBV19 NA TGTGCCAGTAGTATAGCCCCAGCCCCCGGGGAGCTGTTTTTT CASSIAPAPGELFF
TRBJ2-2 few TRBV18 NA TGTGCCAGCTCACCAACGGCAATTGACACCGGGGAGCTGTTTTTT CASSPTAIDTGELFF
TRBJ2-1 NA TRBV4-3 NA TGCGCCAGCAGCCAAGTGGGGGCCGGGGGCAACTACAATGAGCAGTTCTTC CASSQVGAGGNYNEQFF
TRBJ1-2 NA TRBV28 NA TGTGCCAGCAACAGCAACTATGGCTACACCTTC CASNSNYGYTF
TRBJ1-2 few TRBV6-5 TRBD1 TGTGCCAGCAGTTTTGCTGGACAGGGGGACCTATTGGGCTACACCTTC CASSFAGQGDLLGYTF
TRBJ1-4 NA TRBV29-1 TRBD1 TGCAGCGTTCGGACAGGGGTGGAAAAACTGTTTTTT CSVRTGVEKLFF
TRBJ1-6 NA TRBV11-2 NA TGTGCCAGCAGCTTAGACGGGAGGCGTTCACCCCTCCACTTT CASSLDGRRSPLHF
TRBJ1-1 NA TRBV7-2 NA TGTGCCAGCAGCTTAGTCCCAGGGGACACTGAAGCTTTCTTT CASSLVPGDTEAFF
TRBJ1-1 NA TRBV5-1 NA TGCGCCAGCAGGGACGGGAGGTTGTTGAAGAACACTGAAGCTTTCTTT CASRDGRLLKNTEAFF
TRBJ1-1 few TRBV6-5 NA TGTGCCAGCAGTTACTCGAATCTGGGGGAAGCTTTCTTT CASSYSNLGEAFF
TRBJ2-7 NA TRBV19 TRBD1 TGTGCCAGTAGTATCGGGACAGGGTACTACGAGCAGTACTTC CASSIGTGYYEQYF
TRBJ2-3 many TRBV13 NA TGTGCCAGCAGCGGACTTATAACAGATACGCAGTATTTT CASSGLITDTQYF
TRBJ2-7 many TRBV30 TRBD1 TGTGCCTTCTCAGGGGGCGGCTACGAGCAGTACTTC CAFSGGGYEQYF
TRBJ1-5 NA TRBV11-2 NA TGTGCCAGCAGCTTAGGGCCCCATCAGCCCCAGCATTTT CASSLGPHQPQHF